The 10 T cell receptor beta chains reported below all come from one sample, sequenced in a study of blood T cells in healthy people across ages. A J-beta primer mix and a sample-barcoded 5' primer were used in a second PCR of about 6 to 12 cycles. A single record per CDR3 protein comes from TCRdb applying MiXCR to the 5' RACE reads. The table includes over 1,500,000 distinct CDR3 sequences, around half detected once. The material sequenced was blood. These TCRs come from a middle-aged woman in good health.

This clonotype was detected a few times. V usage is TRBV5-5 and J usage is TRBJ2-1; TRBD1 might be the D (6 bases). The CDR3 totals 14 residues. V dropped 6 bases and J dropped 4 bases, with 14 bases sitting between them. Germline assignment: CDR1 SGHKS and CDR2 YYEKEE (reference sequence). The CDR3 loop reads CASKVTGQYNEQFF. The CDR3 DNA sequence: TGTGCCAGCAAGGTAACCGGACAGTACAATGAGCAGTTCTTC. The variable domain in full, completed from reference TRBV5-5 and TRBJ2-1, reads DAGVTQSPTHLIKTRGQQVTLRCSPISGHKSVSWYQQVLGQGPQFIFQYYEKEERGRGNFPDRFSARQFPNYSSELNVNALLLGDSALYLCASKVTGQYNEQFFGPGTRLTVL.

This clonotype occurred a few times. V usage is TRBV2 and J usage is TRBJ2-6; D assignment may be TRBD1 or TRBD2 (5 bases each). CDR1 and CDR2 from the germline V gene are SNHLY and FYNNEI. This CDR3 contains 15 residues. The V end lost 0 bases, the J end lost 13 bases, and 16 bases lay between the germline ends. Here the CDR3 reads CASSEARGTAHVLTF. In nucleotides, the CDR3 is TGTGCCAGCAGTGAAGCCAGAGGGACGGCCCATGTCCTGACTTTC.

The chain links TRBV6-1 to TRBJ1-2; tentative D call: TRBD1 (5 bases). V was shortened by 6 bases and J by 0 bases, with 11 bases between the two germline ends. CDR3 length: 14 amino acids. In germline, CDR1 is MNHNS, CDR2 SASEGT. The CDR3 here is CASRAGGTNYGYTF. In DNA, the CDR3 is TGTGCCAGCAGGGCCGGGGGGACTAACTATGGCTACACCTTC.

This sequence joins TRBV7-6 and TRBJ2-1; D is perhaps TRBD1 (5 bases). Germline loops: CDR1 SGHVS, CDR2 FNYEAQ. This CDR3 is 19 amino acids long. Trimming removed 5 bases at V and 0 bases at J, with 23 bases between. CDR3 protein: CASSLSPMGLPSSYNEQFF. The CDR3 nucleotides read TGTGCCAGCAGCCTTTCTCCGATGGGGCTACCGAGCTCCTACAATGAGCAGTTCTTC.

V is TRBV29-1 and J is TRBJ2-4; 9 nucleotides agree with TRBD2. The end of the DNA aligns better with TRBJ2-5, so the J call may be wrong. The CDR3 loop spans 16 amino acids. Per germline, CDR1 SQVTM and CDR2 ANQGSEA. The CDR3, as DNA: TGCAGCGTTGAGAGGGGGCGGGGGGGCCTTTTGGAGACCCAGTACTTC. The encoded protein is CSVERGRGGLLETQYF.

This clonotype was found a few times. The chain employs TRBV7-2 and TRBJ2-7; either TRBD1 or TRBD2 may fit D (6 bases each). V was clipped by 1 base and J by 0 bases, with 10 bases between them. This CDR3 is built from 15 residues. The germline V gene has CDR1 SGHTA and CDR2 FQGNSA. The CDR3 sequence: CASSLEWGASYEQYF. The CDR3 DNA reads as TGTGCCAGCAGCTTAGAGTGGGGGGCCTCCTACGAGCAGTACTTC.

The chain recombines TRBV9 with TRBJ2-7; no clear D. The V end lost 0 bases, the J end lost 0 bases, and 10 bases lay between the germline ends. Per germline, CDR1 SGDLS and CDR2 YYNGEE. The CDR3 spans 15 residues. In nucleotides, the CDR3 is TGTGCCAGCAGCGTAGGTACAGAAAACTCCTACGAGCAGTACTTC. This codes for CASSVGTENSYEQYF.

The chain recombines TRBV7-9 with TRBJ2-7, with 8 nucleotides matching TRBD1. The V gene end was trimmed by 7 bases and the J gene end by 3 bases; junction bases not matched to a gene: 8. CDR3 length equals 14 residues. In germline, CDR1 is SEHNR, CDR2 FQNEAQ (reference sequence). The CDR3 loop reads CASTKQGVNYEQYF. CDR3 bases: TGTGCCAGCACGAAACAGGGGGTCAACTACGAGCAGTACTTC.

The V call is TRBV7-3, the J call TRBJ2-6, with TRBD2 as a possible D gene (6 bases). The V gene's germline CDR1 is SGHTA and CDR2 FQGTGA. Trimming shortened V by 6 bases and J by 1 base, and 16 bases separated the two germline ends. The CDR3 has 17 residues. This CDR3 is CASSSFGAGSGANVLTF. In DNA form, the CDR3 reads TGTGCCAGCAGTTCCTTCGGAGCGGGTTCTGGGGCCAACGTCCTGACTTTC.

A few counts support this clonotype. This chain links TRBV13 with TRBJ2-1, with 7 positions matching TRBD1. In germline, CDR1 is PRHDT, CDR2 FYEKMQ (reference sequence). The CDR3 contains 16 residues. The V and J ends lost 5 bases and 5 bases, in that order; junction bases with no gene match: 12. CDR3 region: CASSIPQGPLHNEQFF. DNA of the CDR3: TGTGCCAGCAGCATCCCACAGGGGCCTTTACACAATGAGCAGTTCTTC.